This T cell receptor beta chain originates from a study of blood T cell repertoires in COVID-19. V dropped 4 bases and J dropped 3; count of bases not matched to a gene: 3. This CDR3 is 14 amino acids long. In germline, CDR1 is SGHNT, CDR2 YYREEE (reference sequence). Using immunoSEQ multiplex PCR, the repertoire was profiled, and TCRdb retains in-frame clones only, with some absent. The sample holds about 200,000 clones, about 85% seen once. The genes are TRBV5-4 and TRBJ1-3, with 8 bases aligning to TRBD1. The clonotype comes from a woman of 80 years or more with acute or convalescent COVID-19. Sample: peripheral blood. The CDR3 loop reads CASSQTGDGNTIYF. DNA for the CDR3: TGTGCCAGCAGCCAGACAGGGGATGGAAACACCATATATTTT.